A single T cell receptor beta chain is shown here with its context. Isolation recovered at least 6.5 million PBMCs from every sample. The sample is drawn from a study of blood T cells in healthy people across ages. J was trimmed by 4 bases and V by 6 bases; bases with no gene match: 8. Per the germline V gene, CDR1 is DFQATT and CDR2 is SNEGSKA (reference sequence). This CDR3 has 14 residues. For the second PCR, which ran for about 6 to 11 cycles, a sample-barcoded 5' primer and a J-beta primer mix were used. TCRdb fed the 5' RACE reads into MiXCR, producing one record per CDR3 protein. The table shows hundreds of thousands of distinct CDR3 sequences, with approximately 59% occurring only once.

The rearrangement joins TRBV20-1 to TRBJ2-1; TRBD2 agrees at 8 bases. The sequence derives from a man in his fifties or sixties in good health. What was sequenced was blood. The CDR3: CSALRRGGYNEQFF. CDR3 coding DNA: TGCAGTGCCCTCCGCCGGGGGGGGTACAATGAGCAGTTCTTC.